A selection of T cell receptor beta chains follows, all from one sample in a study of cytomegalovirus exposure and HLA in healthy donors. The data were produced by immunoSEQ multiplex PCR, yet TCRdb's version contains in-frame clones alone and is incomplete. Here the sample spans about 81,000 clones, about nine tenths being singletons. The sequenced sample was PBMCs. The origin of the receptors is a man aged 18 to 29 in good health and CMV-seronegative. CDR3s include the opening cysteine and the closing phenylalanine or tryptophan. Each record gives: V gene, D gene, J gene, clone size, CDR3 DNA, CDR3 protein. The D gene is left open where the match is weak. Clone size is shown for a subset of rows, as once, few, many or a class of expanded clone.

v_gene: TRBV7-9; d_gene: NA; j_gene: TRBJ2-5; abundance: NA; CDR3nt: TGTGCCAGCAGTCCCCCGACAGGACAAGAGACCCAGTACTTC; CDR3aa: CASSPPTGQETQYF
v_gene: TRBV23-1; d_gene: NA; j_gene: TRBJ1-2; abundance: NA; CDR3nt: TGCGCCAGCAGTCAATCCGGCGCGGGAGGCTACACCTTC; CDR3aa: CASSQSGAGGYTF
v_gene: TRBV19; d_gene: NA; j_gene: TRBJ1-3; abundance: NA; CDR3nt: TGTGCCAGTAGTGTCCTCTCTGGAAACACCATATATTTT; CDR3aa: CASSVLSGNTIYF
v_gene: TRBV6-6; d_gene: TRBD1; j_gene: TRBJ2-1; abundance: NA; CDR3nt: TGTGCCAGCAGTAGGACAGGGGGCTCCTACAATGAGCAGTTCTTC; CDR3aa: CASSRTGGSYNEQFF
v_gene: TRBV7-8; d_gene: NA; j_gene: TRBJ1-4; abundance: few; CDR3nt: TGTGCCAGCAGCTCGGCGGGCACTCAAGCAACTGAAAAACTGTTTTTT; CDR3aa: CASSSAGTQATEKLFF
v_gene: TRBV19; d_gene: TRBD2; j_gene: TRBJ2-3; abundance: NA; CDR3nt: TGTGCCAGTATCGGGGGATATAAACCGGGACTAGCGGGAAGTACGGGAGATACGCAGTATTTT; CDR3aa: CASIGGYKPGLAGSTGDTQYF
v_gene: TRBV6-4; d_gene: NA; j_gene: TRBJ2-1; abundance: NA; CDR3nt: TGTGCCAGCAGCGCCGGGAGTAGCGGTCACAATGAGCAGTTCTTC; CDR3aa: CASSAGSSGHNEQFF
v_gene: TRBV25-1; d_gene: NA; j_gene: TRBJ1-1; abundance: NA; CDR3nt: TGTGCCAGCAGGAGTCTCACTGAAGCTTTCTTT; CDR3aa: CASRSLTEAFF
v_gene: TRBV27; d_gene: TRBD1; j_gene: TRBJ1-1; abundance: once; CDR3nt: TGTGCCAGCAGCAGACAGGGTTACACTGAAGCTTTCTTT; CDR3aa: CASSRQGYTEAFF
v_gene: TRBV14; d_gene: TRBD1; j_gene: TRBJ1-1; abundance: NA; CDR3nt: TGTGCCAGCAGCCAGGAAAGACAGGGGTTGGATGAAGCTTTCTTT; CDR3aa: CASSQERQGLDEAFF
v_gene: TRBV5-4; d_gene: NA; j_gene: TRBJ2-7; abundance: NA; CDR3nt: TGTGCCAGCAGCTTGGAACCGGGCCGGGGCGAGCAGTACTTC; CDR3aa: CASSLEPGRGEQYF
v_gene: TRBV28; d_gene: NA; j_gene: TRBJ1-2; abundance: few; CDR3nt: TGTGCCAGCAGTTTCACAGGGACCTATGGCTACACCTTC; CDR3aa: CASSFTGTYGYTF
v_gene: TRBV7-8; d_gene: NA; j_gene: TRBJ1-2; abundance: few; CDR3nt: TGTGCCAGCAGCCCGGGGGACCGTAACTATGGCTACACCTTC; CDR3aa: CASSPGDRNYGYTF
v_gene: TRBV11-3; d_gene: TRBD2; j_gene: TRBJ2-1; abundance: NA; CDR3nt: TGTGCCAGCAGCTCGCCCCGCTCAATGGGACTAGCGGGATCCAATGAGCAGTTCTTC; CDR3aa: CASSSPRSMGLAGSNEQFF
v_gene: TRBV18; d_gene: NA; j_gene: TRBJ1-3; abundance: NA; CDR3nt: TGTGCCAGCTCACCACCGAGGGTTGCTGGAAACACCATATATTTT; CDR3aa: CASSPPRVAGNTIYF
v_gene: TRBV28; d_gene: NA; j_gene: TRBJ1-2; abundance: NA; CDR3nt: TGTGCCAGCAGTTTCCAAGGAGTTGGCTACACCTTC; CDR3aa: CASSFQGVGYTF
v_gene: TRBV2; d_gene: NA; j_gene: TRBJ2-4; abundance: NA; CDR3nt: TGTGCCAGCAGTGGACTCGGCCGGCGGTACTTC; CDR3aa: CASSGLGRRYF
v_gene: TRBV2; d_gene: NA; j_gene: TRBJ2-1; abundance: few; CDR3nt: TGTGCCAGCAGCCGGGGGGGACAGGGCTTCAATGAGCAGTTCTTC; CDR3aa: CASSRGGQGFNEQFF
v_gene: TRBV9; d_gene: TRBD1; j_gene: TRBJ2-7; abundance: few; CDR3nt: TGTGCCAGCAGCCCACGGGACAGCACCTACGAGCAGTACTTC; CDR3aa: CASSPRDSTYEQYF
v_gene: TRBV19; d_gene: NA; j_gene: TRBJ2-3; abundance: NA; CDR3nt: TGTGCCAGTAGTATAAGTCTAGTTCCGTCAGATACGCAGTATTTT; CDR3aa: CASSISLVPSDTQYF
v_gene: TRBV19; d_gene: NA; j_gene: TRBJ2-6; abundance: few; CDR3nt: TGTGCCAGTAGTATCCCAGGGACTGGGGCCAACGTCCTGACTTTC; CDR3aa: CASSIPGTGANVLTF
v_gene: TRBV7-9; d_gene: TRBD1; j_gene: TRBJ2-1; abundance: NA; CDR3nt: TGTGCCAGCAGCCCTGGGACAGGGGATACTAGTGAGCAGTTCTTC; CDR3aa: CASSPGTGDTSEQFF
v_gene: TRBV28; d_gene: TRBD1; j_gene: TRBJ2-7; abundance: NA; CDR3nt: TGTGCCAGCAGTCACAGGTGGACAGGTTGTATCCAGTACTTC; CDR3aa: CASSHRWTGCIQYF
v_gene: TRBV28; d_gene: NA; j_gene: TRBJ1-6; abundance: NA; CDR3nt: TGTGCCAGCAGTCCCCCGGGAGGCCGGGGTTCACCCCTCCACTTT; CDR3aa: CASSPPGGRGSPLHF
v_gene: TRBV2; d_gene: TRBD1; j_gene: TRBJ1-2; abundance: NA; CDR3nt: TGTGCCAGCAGCAGAGAGCAGGGGGCGGCCACCTATGGCTACACCTTC; CDR3aa: CASSREQGAATYGYTF
v_gene: TRBV7-9; d_gene: TRBD1; j_gene: TRBJ2-4; abundance: NA; CDR3nt: TGTGCCAGCAGGGATCACAGGGGGACGCAGTACTTC; CDR3aa: CASRDHRGTQYF
v_gene: TRBV2; d_gene: NA; j_gene: TRBJ1-3; abundance: NA; CDR3nt: TGTGCCAGCAGTGAAGACAGGTACTCTGGAAACACCATATATTTT; CDR3aa: CASSEDRYSGNTIYF
v_gene: TRBV11-2; d_gene: TRBD1; j_gene: TRBJ1-6; abundance: NA; CDR3nt: TGTGCCAGCAGCTTTGGACAGGGGAATTCACCCCTCCACTTT; CDR3aa: CASSFGQGNSPLHF
v_gene: TRBV4-2; d_gene: TRBD2; j_gene: TRBJ2-1; abundance: NA; CDR3nt: TGTGCCAGCAGCCAAGGCCTCGGGACTAGTCTCTTGAATGAGCAGTTCTTC; CDR3aa: CASSQGLGTSLLNEQFF
v_gene: TRBV5-7; d_gene: TRBD2; j_gene: TRBJ2-7; abundance: NA; CDR3nt: TGTGCCAGCAGCCTGACGGAGCGGGAGATCTCCTACGAGCAGTACTTC; CDR3aa: CASSLTEREISYEQYF
v_gene: TRBV5-4; d_gene: NA; j_gene: TRBJ1-2; abundance: NA; CDR3nt: TGTGCCAGCAGCTTGTTTCAGGGGCCTAGTAGAAGCTACACCTTC; CDR3aa: CASSLFQGPSRSYTF
v_gene: TRBV7-6; d_gene: NA; j_gene: TRBJ2-2; abundance: NA; CDR3nt: TGTGCCAGCGAGGGGGGGCTTATGAGCACCGGGGAGCTGTTTTTT; CDR3aa: CASEGGLMSTGELFF
v_gene: TRBV11-2; d_gene: NA; j_gene: TRBJ2-7; abundance: few; CDR3nt: TGTGCCACCACCTATGGTCCGGGGAGCTCCTACGAGCAGTACTTC; CDR3aa: CATTYGPGSSYEQYF
v_gene: TRBV5-1; d_gene: TRBD2; j_gene: TRBJ2-3; abundance: NA; CDR3nt: TGCGCCAGCAGCAAGCGGGAGACAGATACGCAGTATTTT; CDR3aa: CASSKRETDTQYF
v_gene: TRBV4-1; d_gene: TRBD2; j_gene: TRBJ2-1; abundance: once; CDR3nt: TGCGCCAGCAGCCACACTAGCGGGAGGGTCCGATGGGGGGACAATGAGCAGTTCTTC; CDR3aa: CASSHTSGRVRWGDNEQFF
v_gene: TRBV2; d_gene: NA; j_gene: TRBJ1-1; abundance: NA; CDR3nt: TGTGCCAGCAGTCCTAGAGCTGTGAACACTGAAGCTTTCTTT; CDR3aa: CASSPRAVNTEAFF
v_gene: TRBV6-1; d_gene: NA; j_gene: TRBJ1-3; abundance: NA; CDR3nt: TGTGCCAGCAGTGAGCGTGGAAACACCATATATTTT; CDR3aa: CASSERGNTIYF
v_gene: TRBV29-1; d_gene: NA; j_gene: TRBJ2-1; abundance: NA; CDR3nt: TGCAGCGCCGGGTTCTCCTACAATGAGCAGTTCTTC; CDR3aa: CSAGFSYNEQFF
v_gene: TRBV7-9; d_gene: NA; j_gene: TRBJ2-3; abundance: NA; CDR3nt: TGTGCCAGCAGCTTAGCAGGGGGAGCCTCAGATACGCAGTATTTT; CDR3aa: CASSLAGGASDTQYF
v_gene: TRBV29-1; d_gene: TRBD2; j_gene: TRBJ2-7; abundance: once; CDR3nt: TGCAGCGTTGACGCTAGCGGGAACTCCTACGAGCAGTACTTC; CDR3aa: CSVDASGNSYEQYF
v_gene: TRBV5-1; d_gene: NA; j_gene: TRBJ1-2; abundance: NA; CDR3nt: TGCGCCAGCAGCTTGGTCCCCTCCAACAGAGAGAAACTCAACTATGGCTACACCTTC; CDR3aa: CASSLVPSNREKLNYGYTF
v_gene: TRBV11-2; d_gene: NA; j_gene: TRBJ1-2; abundance: NA; CDR3nt: TGTGCCAGCAGCCCAAGATTGTTACAGCAACATAACTATGGCTACACCTTC; CDR3aa: CASSPRLLQQHNYGYTF
v_gene: TRBV7-3; d_gene: TRBD1; j_gene: TRBJ2-2; abundance: NA; CDR3nt: TGTGCCAGCAGCTTAGCAGGGGGCGGGACCGGGGAGCTGTTTTTT; CDR3aa: CASSLAGGGTGELFF
v_gene: TRBV7-9; d_gene: TRBD2; j_gene: TRBJ2-1; abundance: NA; CDR3nt: TGTGCCAGCAGCTCAGACACAGCGGGGACTTCGAGGCGGGATGAGCAGTTCTTC; CDR3aa: CASSSDTAGTSRRDEQFF
v_gene: TRBV19; d_gene: TRBD1; j_gene: TRBJ1-2; abundance: NA; CDR3nt: TGTGCCAGTAGTCGGCCCGGGACAGGTTCCGGCTACACCTTC; CDR3aa: CASSRPGTGSGYTF
v_gene: TRBV9; d_gene: TRBD2; j_gene: TRBJ2-7; abundance: NA; CDR3nt: TGTGCCAGCAGCGTTGCAGCGGGAGGGCCTTACGAGCAGTACTTC; CDR3aa: CASSVAAGGPYEQYF
v_gene: TRBV9; d_gene: NA; j_gene: TRBJ2-7; abundance: NA; CDR3nt: TGTGCCAGCAGCGTAGGGGCGTCATCCTACGAGCAGTACTTC; CDR3aa: CASSVGASSYEQYF
v_gene: TRBV7-3; d_gene: NA; j_gene: TRBJ2-1; abundance: NA; CDR3nt: TGTGCCAGCAGCTTGACTCTCGACAATGAGCAGTTCTTC; CDR3aa: CASSLTLDNEQFF
v_gene: TRBV9; d_gene: TRBD2; j_gene: TRBJ2-2; abundance: NA; CDR3nt: TGTGCCAGCAGCGTAGGGGGGGGGAGCGGGGAGCTGTTTTTT; CDR3aa: CASSVGGGSGELFF
v_gene: TRBV28; d_gene: NA; j_gene: TRBJ2-5; abundance: NA; CDR3nt: TGTGCCAGCAGTTTCCCAGGGTCGGGAGAGACCCAGTACTTC; CDR3aa: CASSFPGSGETQYF
v_gene: TRBV30; d_gene: NA; j_gene: TRBJ2-2; abundance: NA; CDR3nt: TGTGCCTGGAGTACCGGGGGTTGGACCGGGGAGCTGTTTTTT; CDR3aa: CAWSTGGWTGELFF
v_gene: TRBV15; d_gene: NA; j_gene: TRBJ2-1; abundance: NA; CDR3nt: TGTGCCACCAGCAGAGATCCCGGCTACAATGAGCAGTTCTTC; CDR3aa: CATSRDPGYNEQFF
v_gene: TRBV5-1; d_gene: TRBD2; j_gene: TRBJ2-3; abundance: NA; CDR3nt: TGCGCCAGCAGCGCAGCGGGAGGTACAGATACGCAGTATTTT; CDR3aa: CASSAAGGTDTQYF
v_gene: TRBV7-6; d_gene: NA; j_gene: TRBJ1-3; abundance: NA; CDR3nt: TGTGCCAGCAGGCGTTTCGACTCTGGAAACACCATATATTTT; CDR3aa: CASRRFDSGNTIYF